This T cell receptor (beta chain) was found in a study of T cells in Graves' hyperthyroidism and ophthalmopathy. Trimming removed 4 bases at V and 1 base at J, with 10 bases between. Per germline, CDR1 ENHRY and CDR2 SYGVKD. This CDR3 has 14 amino acids. Amplification of TCR beta CDR3 regions was performed using RNA transcripts as template. Carried out on the TCR CDR3, a first-round RT-PCR used the HTBI primer set. MiXCR, run by TCRdb on the multiplex PCR reads, gives a single entry per CDR3 protein. The table includes hundreds of thousands of distinct CDR3 sequences, about a sixth detected once. The clonotype was recovered from a woman under 30 with Graves' ophthalmopathy. Specimen: blood. The chain employs TRBV10-3 and TRBJ2-5, with a tentative D call TRBD2 (5 bases). DNA of the CDR3: TGTGCCATCAGTGGCAGAGCGGCCCAAGAGACCCAGTACTTC. Amino acid sequence: CAISGRAAQETQYF.